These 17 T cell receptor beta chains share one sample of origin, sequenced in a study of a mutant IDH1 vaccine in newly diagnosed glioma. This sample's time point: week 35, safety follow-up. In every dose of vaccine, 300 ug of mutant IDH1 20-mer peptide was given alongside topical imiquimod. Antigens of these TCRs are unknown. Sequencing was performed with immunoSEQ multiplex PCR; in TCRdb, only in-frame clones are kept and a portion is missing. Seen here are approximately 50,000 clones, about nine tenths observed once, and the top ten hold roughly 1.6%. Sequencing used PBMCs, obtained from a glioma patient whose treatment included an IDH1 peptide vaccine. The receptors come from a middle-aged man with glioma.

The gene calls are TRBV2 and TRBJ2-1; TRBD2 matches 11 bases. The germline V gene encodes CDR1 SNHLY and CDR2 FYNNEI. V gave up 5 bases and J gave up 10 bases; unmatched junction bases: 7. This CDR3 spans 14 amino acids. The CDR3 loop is CASSPRTSGREQFF. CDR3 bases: TGTGCCAGCAGTCCACGTACTAGCGGGAGAGAGCAGTTCTTC.

The CDR3 coding sequence is TGTGCCAGCAGTTACGGGTCAGTTATGGAGCTGTTTTTT. It codes for CASSYGSVMELFF. The V call is TRBV6-5, the J call TRBJ2-2; D unresolved. The CDR3 spans 13 residues. V lost 2 bases, J lost 10 bases, and 11 bases lay in between. The germline CDR1 and CDR2 sequences are MNHEY and SVGAGI.

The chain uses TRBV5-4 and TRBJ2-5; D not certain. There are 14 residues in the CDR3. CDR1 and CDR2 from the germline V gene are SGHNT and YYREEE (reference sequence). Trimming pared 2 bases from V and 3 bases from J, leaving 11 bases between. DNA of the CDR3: TGTGCCAGCAGCTTTGGTCAAAGAGAAGAGACCCAGTACTTC. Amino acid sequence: CASSFGQREETQYF.

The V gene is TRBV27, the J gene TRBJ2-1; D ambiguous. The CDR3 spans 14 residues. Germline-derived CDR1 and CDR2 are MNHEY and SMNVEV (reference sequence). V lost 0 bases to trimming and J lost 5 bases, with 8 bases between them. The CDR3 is CASSLSWLDNEQFF. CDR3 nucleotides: TGTGCCAGCAGTTTATCGTGGCTCGACAATGAGCAGTTCTTC.

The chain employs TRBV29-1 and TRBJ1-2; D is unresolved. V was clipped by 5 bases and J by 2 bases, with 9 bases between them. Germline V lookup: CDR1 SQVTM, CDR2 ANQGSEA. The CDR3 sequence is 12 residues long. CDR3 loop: CSVSTANYGYTF. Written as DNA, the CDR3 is TGCAGCGTTTCCACAGCCAACTATGGCTACACCTTC.

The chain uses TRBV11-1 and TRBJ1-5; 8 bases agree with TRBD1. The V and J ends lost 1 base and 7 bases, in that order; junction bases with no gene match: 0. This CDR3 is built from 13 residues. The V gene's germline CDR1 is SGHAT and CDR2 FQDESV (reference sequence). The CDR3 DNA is TGTGCCAGCAGCTTAGACAGGGGGCAGCCCCAGCATTTT. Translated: CASSLDRGQPQHF.

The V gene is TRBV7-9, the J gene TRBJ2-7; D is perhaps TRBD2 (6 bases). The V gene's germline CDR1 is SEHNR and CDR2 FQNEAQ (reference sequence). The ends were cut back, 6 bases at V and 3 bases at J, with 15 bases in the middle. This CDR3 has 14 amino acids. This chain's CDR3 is CASSWRGTYYEQYF. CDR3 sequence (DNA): TGTGCCAGCAGTTGGCGAGGGACTTACTACGAGCAGTACTTC.

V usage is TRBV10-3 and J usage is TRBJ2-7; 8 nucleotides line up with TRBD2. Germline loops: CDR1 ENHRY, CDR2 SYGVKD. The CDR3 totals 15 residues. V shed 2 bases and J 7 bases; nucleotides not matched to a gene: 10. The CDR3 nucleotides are TGTGCCATCAGTGAGGCGGGGGGTCTTGTTAGGGAGCAGTACTTC. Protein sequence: CAISEAGGLVREQYF.

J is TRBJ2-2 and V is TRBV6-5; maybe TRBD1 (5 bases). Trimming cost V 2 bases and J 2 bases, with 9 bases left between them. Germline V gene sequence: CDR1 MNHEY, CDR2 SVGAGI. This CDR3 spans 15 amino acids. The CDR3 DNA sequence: TGTGCCAGCAGTTACCTAGGGGTTAACACCGGGGAGCTGTTTTTT. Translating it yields CASSYLGVNTGELFF.

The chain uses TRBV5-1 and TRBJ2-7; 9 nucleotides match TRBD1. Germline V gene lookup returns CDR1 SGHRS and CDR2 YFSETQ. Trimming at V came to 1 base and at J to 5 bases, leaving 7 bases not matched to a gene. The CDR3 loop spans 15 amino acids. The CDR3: CASSLTGTGSNEQYF. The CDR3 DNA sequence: TGCGCCAGCAGCTTGACCGGGACAGGGAGTAACGAGCAGTACTTC.

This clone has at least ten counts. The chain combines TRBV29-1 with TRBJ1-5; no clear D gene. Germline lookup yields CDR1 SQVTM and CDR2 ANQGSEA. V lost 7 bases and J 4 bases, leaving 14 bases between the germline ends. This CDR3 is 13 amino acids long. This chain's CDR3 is CSGKTGPNQPQHF. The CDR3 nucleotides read TGCAGCGGGAAGACGGGCCCGAATCAGCCCCAGCATTTT.

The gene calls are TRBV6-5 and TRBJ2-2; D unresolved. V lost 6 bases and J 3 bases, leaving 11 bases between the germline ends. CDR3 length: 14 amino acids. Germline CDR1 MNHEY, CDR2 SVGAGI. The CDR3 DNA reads TGTGCCAGCAGAGGTGCGTTGGACACCGGGGAGCTGTTTTTT. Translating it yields CASRGALDTGELFF.

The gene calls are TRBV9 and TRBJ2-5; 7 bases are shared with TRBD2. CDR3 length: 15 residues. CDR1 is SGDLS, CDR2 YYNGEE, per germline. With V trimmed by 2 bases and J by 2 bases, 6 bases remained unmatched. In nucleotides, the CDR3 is TGTGCCAGCAGCGTTGGGGGAGGGGCTCAAGAGACCCAGTACTTC. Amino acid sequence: CASSVGGGAQETQYF.

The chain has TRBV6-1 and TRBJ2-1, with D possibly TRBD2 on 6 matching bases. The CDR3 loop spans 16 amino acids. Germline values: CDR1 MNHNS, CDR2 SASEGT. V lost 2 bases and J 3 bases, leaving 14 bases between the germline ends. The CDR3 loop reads CASSERDGSSYNEQFF. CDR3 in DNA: TGTGCCAGCAGTGAAAGGGACGGGAGTAGCTACAATGAGCAGTTCTTC.

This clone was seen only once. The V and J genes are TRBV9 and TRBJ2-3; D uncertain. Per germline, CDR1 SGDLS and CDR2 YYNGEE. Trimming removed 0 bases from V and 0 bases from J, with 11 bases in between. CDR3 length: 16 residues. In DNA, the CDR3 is TGTGCCAGCAGCGTAGGGGTCAGTGCTAGCACAGATACGCAGTATTTT. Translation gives CASSVGVSASTDTQYF.

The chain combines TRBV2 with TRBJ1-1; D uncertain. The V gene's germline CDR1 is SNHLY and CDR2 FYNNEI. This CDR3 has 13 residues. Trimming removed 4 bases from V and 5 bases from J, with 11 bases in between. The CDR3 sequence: CASSVWGPTEAFF. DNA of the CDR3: TGTGCCAGCAGTGTATGGGGTCCTACTGAAGCTTTCTTT.

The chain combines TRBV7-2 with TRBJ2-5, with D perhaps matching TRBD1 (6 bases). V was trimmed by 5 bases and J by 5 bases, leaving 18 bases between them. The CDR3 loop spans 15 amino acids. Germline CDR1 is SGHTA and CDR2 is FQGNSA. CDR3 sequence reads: CASSLKGRGGETQYF. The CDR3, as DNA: TGTGCCAGCAGCCTAAAAGGCAGGGGTGGGGAGACCCAGTACTTC.